A single sample gave rise to the 17 T cell receptor beta chains below, sequenced in a study of blood T cell repertoires in COVID-19. The method was immunoSEQ multiplex PCR; TCRdb's version includes in-frame clones alone and lacks a portion of them. The table lists fewer than 110,000 clones, around 87% of them singletons. The sequenced sample consisted of peripheral blood. The receptors originated from a woman in her 30s with acute or convalescent COVID-19.

The chain recombines TRBV15 with TRBJ2-3; 8 nucleotides match TRBD2. The CDR3 covers 15 residues. V shed 5 bases, J shed 1 base, and the junction held 5 bases outside the gene matches. Germline CDR1 is LNHNV and CDR2 is YYDKDF (reference sequence). The CDR3: CATSPTRGGTDTQYF. CDR3 coding DNA: TGTGCCACCAGCCCGACGCGGGGGGGCACAGATACGCAGTATTTT.

This clone occurred once. This CDR3 is CASSGLAGFTGELFF. The CDR3 nucleotides read TGTGCCAGCAGTGGGCTAGCGGGGTTCACCGGGGAGCTGTTTTTT. The chain joins TRBV2 to TRBJ2-2; 9 bases agree with TRBD2. The trim removed 4 bases at V and 4 bases at J, leaving 4 bases unmatched. This CDR3 contains 15 residues. Germline V gene data show CDR1 as SNHLY and CDR2 as FYNNEI.

A single count supports this clone. The rearrangement joins TRBV28 to TRBJ1-2; the D is unclear. The CDR3 loop spans 15 amino acids. Between the trimmed V and J ends, which lost 2 bases and 6 bases, there was a span of 16 bases. From germline, CDR1 is MDHEN and CDR2 SYDVKM. CDR3 nucleotides: TGTGCCAGCAGTTTACCCCTAGGCCGGTATCATGGCTACACCTTC. It specifies CASSLPLGRYHGYTF.

This clone was observed a single time. The CDR3 nucleotides are TGCAGCGTTGATTCGGACAGGGATCGGGGTGAAGCTTTCTTT. Translated: CSVDSDRDRGEAFF. The chain combines TRBV29-1 with TRBJ1-1, with 8 bases matching TRBD1. The CDR3 spans 14 residues. From germline, CDR1 is SQVTM and CDR2 ANQGSEA. V was pared by 3 bases and J by 7 bases, with 10 bases of the junction left unmatched.

This chain connects TRBV28 to TRBJ2-6; D gene uncertain. The CDR3 length is 15 residues. The V end lost 5 bases, the J end lost 2 bases, and 10 bases lay between the germline ends. Germline V gene sequence: CDR1 MDHEN, CDR2 SYDVKM. This CDR3 is CASSDTGPGANVLTF. For the CDR3, the DNA is TGTGCCAGCAGTGACACTGGGCCTGGGGCCAACGTCCTGACTTTC.

The rearrangement joins TRBV20-1 to TRBJ2-7; no firm D call. Germline V gives CDR1 DFQATT, CDR2 SNEGSKA (reference sequence). V lost 5 bases, J lost 5 bases, and 10 bases lay in between. This CDR3 has 11 amino acids. The CDR3 is CSALDIHEQYF. CDR3 in DNA: TGCAGTGCTTTAGACATTCACGAGCAGTACTTC.

This clone was detected once. V is TRBV6-5 and J is TRBJ1-6; D remains unclear. Germline V gene data show CDR1 as MNHEY and CDR2 as SVGAGI. The CDR3 is 15 residues long. The V and J ends lost 9 bases and 9 bases respectively, with 21 bases between them. CDR3 bases: TGTGCCAGTACTTTCACCGGTCAGGAAGGTTCACCCCTCCACTTT. It codes for CASTFTGQEGSPLHF.

The genes are TRBV19 and TRBJ2-6; D perhaps matches TRBD1 (5 bases). This CDR3 is 18 amino acids long. Trimming took 1 base from V and 0 from J, leaving 13 bases between them. Germline CDR1 reads LNHDA; CDR2 reads SQIVND (reference sequence). The CDR3 DNA reads as TGTGCCAGTAGTATAGTATACAGGATGGTCTCTGGGGCCAACGTCCTGACTTTC. This gives the protein CASSIVYRMVSGANVLTF.

This sequence joins TRBV27 and TRBJ1-2; possibly TRBD1 for D (6 bases). CDR3 length: 13 amino acids. Germline V lookup: CDR1 MNHEY, CDR2 SMNVEV (reference sequence). V lost 5 bases and J lost 5, with 12 bases in between. The CDR3: CASSEDRTYGYTF. CDR3 DNA sequence: TGTGCCAGCAGTGAAGACAGGACGTATGGCTACACCTTC.

This sequence joins TRBV18 and TRBJ1-2; D ambiguous. The CDR3 has 15 residues. Deletions cut 4 bases from V and 8 bases from J, with 20 bases between. Germline V lookup: CDR1 KGHSH, CDR2 LQKENI. This CDR3 is CASSRPGLPEGGYTF. CDR3 DNA sequence: TGTGCCAGCTCACGCCCGGGTCTCCCAGAGGGCGGCTACACCTTC.

The chain links TRBV5-1 to TRBJ2-7; D gene uncertain. Germline V gene data show CDR1 as SGHRS and CDR2 as YFSETQ. CDR3 length: 14 residues. Deletions cut 0 bases from V and 4 bases from J, with 11 bases between. This CDR3 is CASSLDGRLYEQYF. Written as DNA, the CDR3 is TGCGCCAGCAGCTTGGATGGCCGTCTGTACGAGCAGTACTTC.

The CDR3, as DNA: TGTGCCAGCAGTAGGGGGAGGGCAGATGGCTACACCTTC. This translates into CASSRGRADGYTF. The rearrangement uses TRBV6-5 and TRBJ1-2; the D gene is possibly TRBD1 (6 bases). This CDR3 spans 13 amino acids. Trimming took 5 bases from V and 6 from J, leaving 13 bases between them. Germline CDR1 and CDR2: MNHEY and SVGAGI.

The V call is TRBV9, the J call TRBJ1-1; 10 bases fit TRBD1. With 3 bases clipped from V and 4 bases from J, the junction kept 9 bases outside the gene matches. CDR1 and CDR2 (germline): SGDLS, YYNGEE. The CDR3 contains 16 residues. The CDR3 is CASSEGGTGAFTEAFF. CDR3 bases: TGTGCCAGCAGCGAGGGAGGGACAGGGGCGTTCACTGAAGCTTTCTTT.

CDR3 bases: TGTGCCAGCAGTTCCGAGGACAGGGGACGCGAAAAACTGTTTTTT. Translated, it gives CASSSEDRGREKLFF. The chain employs TRBV28 and TRBJ1-4; 9 bases are shared with TRBD1. Germline assignment: CDR1 MDHEN and CDR2 SYDVKM. This CDR3 spans 15 amino acids. J gave up 8 bases and V 4 bases, and 8 bases lay outside the gene matches.

This rearrangement joins TRBV4-1 to TRBJ1-6; D perhaps matches TRBD1 (6 bases). The CDR3 is 14 residues long. Trimming took 3 bases from V and 10 from J, leaving 13 bases between them. Germline CDR1 MGHRA, CDR2 YSYEKL. The CDR3, as DNA: TGCGCCAGCAGCCATACCGGGACATCCTCACCCCTCCACTTT. The encoded protein is CASSHTGTSSPLHF.

The J gene is TRBJ2-1, the V gene TRBV5-1, with TRBD1 identical over 8 bases. Germline V CDR1 and CDR2: SGHRS, YFSETQ. CDR3 length equals 16 residues. J gave up 2 bases and V 3 bases, and 7 bases lay outside the gene matches. The CDR3 loop is CASSSMAGGPYNEQFF. CDR3 in DNA: TGCGCCAGCAGCTCCATGGCAGGGGGCCCCTACAATGAGCAGTTCTTC. The full variable domain, completed using reference TRBV5-1 and TRBJ2-1, is KAGVTQTPRYLIKTRGQQVTLSCSPISGHRSVSWYQQTPGQGLQFLFEYFSETQRNKGNFPGRFSGRQFSNSRSEMNVSTLELGDSALYLCASSSMAGGPYNEQFFGPGTRLTVL.

The J gene is TRBJ2-3, the V gene TRBV9; 11 bases are a match to TRBD1. This CDR3 contains 15 residues. Unmatched junction bases numbered 6, after V lost 3 bases and J lost 6 bases. The V gene's germline CDR1 is SGDLS and CDR2 YYNGEE. In nucleotides, the CDR3 is TGTGCCAGCAGCGGTGGACAGGGGGCGCGGGATACGCAGTATTTT. Translating gives CASSGGQGARDTQYF.